Given below is one T cell receptor (beta chain) in context. Regarding time point: week 3, after first cycle of checkpoint inhibitor. The data belong to a study of blood T cell dynamics during melanoma immunotherapy. The method was immunoSEQ multiplex PCR; TCRdb's version includes in-frame clones alone and lacks a portion of them. The sample has fewer than 15,000 clones; around 88% are singletons. Sequencing used blood, obtained from a patient treated with checkpoint blockade. The origin of this receptor is a human donor with melanoma.

The CDR3 region is CASSPKGGITGGYTF. In nucleotides, the CDR3 is TGTGCCAGCAGCCCGAAAGGGGGAATAACGGGAGGCTACACCTTC. The rearrangement joins TRBV14 to TRBJ1-2; maybe TRBD1 (6 bases). Germline V gives CDR1 SGHDN, CDR2 FVKESK. The CDR3 has 15 residues. V gave up 4 bases and J gave up 8 bases, with 20 bases separating them.